This paragraph covers one T cell receptor beta chain sequence. TCRdb re-analyzed the 5' RACE reads; it lists each CDR3 protein once, without DNA. The table lists about 300,000 distinct CDR3 sequences, with more than 4.5% in the top ten. This record comes from a study of monozygotic twins with inflammatory bowel disease. The blood volume drawn from each donor was approximately 2.5 ml. This CDR3 is 16 amino acids long. CDR1 and CDR2 (germline): WSHSY, SAAADI. The sequence came from a human donor with ulcerative colitis or Crohn's disease, or a healthy co-twin of an affected twin (not recorded which). The material sequenced was blood. The chain has TRBV10-2 and TRBJ2-7; TCRdb's D call, TRBD1, is unchecked because there is no DNA. Here the CDR3 reads CASSEGWGQTDYEQYF.